This record looks at one T cell receptor (beta chain) sequence and its context. In TCRdb, the RACE reads were re-called with MiXCR into one record per CDR3 protein. The repertoire holds roughly 260,000 distinct CDR3 sequences, with roughly 8.9% as singletons. This record comes from a study of human T cells and chemical hapten exposure. As for the study in general: DPC at 2% was the sensitizing agent, placed on roughly 2 cm by roughly 2 cm of upper inner arm skin.

Noted time point: pre-sensitization, week 0. Treatment indicated: therapeutic diphenylcyclopropenone sensitization with weekly scalp DPC. V was clipped by 8 bases and J by 4 bases; unmatched bases: 15. The CDR3 spans 16 residues. Germline values: CDR1 MGHDK, CDR2 SYGVNS. The specimen was whole blood, collected in connection with sensitization to the hapten diphenylcyclopropenone (DPC). The chain has TRBV25-1 and TRBJ2-5; 8 nucleotides agree with TRBD2. The sequence was collected from a woman aged 40 to 50 with alopecia areata. Some clones in this sample may be carry-over from other donors' samples. CDR3 coding DNA: TGTGCCAGCTCCCCGCGCTCCGGGACTAGTTCAGAGACCCAGTACTTC. Translation: CASSPRSGTSSETQYF.